These 22 T cell receptor beta chains share one sample of origin, sequenced in a study of PD-L1 blockade in urothelial cancer. Time point given: pretreatment peripheral blood. TCRdb's copy holds only in-frame clones and misses some; the assay was immunoSEQ multiplex PCR. The sample lists about 50,000 clones; approximately 90% were seen once. This material consisted of PBMCs, taken around atezolizumab (anti-PD-L1) treatment. The receptors stem from a woman aged 60-70 years with urothelial cancer.

The CDR3: CSVGQSYEQYF. CDR3 sequence (DNA): TGCAGTGTTGGACAGAGCTACGAGCAGTACTTC. The genes are TRBV20-1 and TRBJ2-7; perhaps TRBD1 as D (6 bases). Germline V CDR1 and CDR2: DFQATT, SNEGSKA (reference sequence). Trimming removed 7 bases at V and 3 bases at J, with 10 bases between. The CDR3 is made up of 11 amino acids.

CDR3 amino acids: CAGLDRYTGELFF. The CDR3 nucleotides read TGTGCCGGACTAGACAGGTACACCGGGGAGCTGTTTTTT. This chain joins TRBV19 and TRBJ2-2; D perhaps matches TRBD2 (7 bases). The CDR3 is made up of 13 amino acids. Germline V gene lookup returns CDR1 LNHDA and CDR2 SQIVND (reference sequence). V was shortened by 11 bases and J by 3 bases, with 13 bases between the two germline ends.

The V gene is TRBV19, the J gene TRBJ2-1, with 8 bases identical to TRBD1. Looked up from germline, CDR1 is LNHDA and CDR2 is SQIVND (reference sequence). V gave up 5 bases and J gave up 6 bases; unmatched junction bases: 9. This CDR3 is 15 amino acids long. CDR3 sequence reads: CASSLGTGRSNEQFF. In DNA, the CDR3 is TGTGCCAGTAGTCTGGGGACAGGACGAAGCAATGAGCAGTTCTTC.

This chain joins TRBV15 and TRBJ2-7; D is perhaps TRBD2 (5 bases). V dropped 0 bases and J dropped 4 bases, with 13 bases sitting between them. CDR1 LNHNV and CDR2 YYDKDF come from the germline V gene (reference sequence). This CDR3 has 15 amino acids. CDR3: CATSRDRDRGYEQYF. DNA for the CDR3: TGTGCCACCAGCAGAGATCGGGATAGAGGATACGAGCAGTACTTC.

This clone is a singleton in its sample. This chain links TRBV6-5 with TRBJ2-3; no clear D gene. In germline, CDR1 is MNHEY, CDR2 SVGAGI. CDR3 size: 14 residues. V lost 5 bases to trimming and J lost 0 bases, with 9 bases between them. The CDR3 here is CASSEDTSTDTQYF. In nucleotides, the CDR3 is TGTGCCAGCAGTGAAGACACAAGCACAGATACGCAGTATTTT.

This clone appeared once. V gene TRBV2 combines with J gene TRBJ1-2; TRBD1 matches at 9 bases. The CDR3 is 14 residues long. The V gene's germline CDR1 is SNHLY and CDR2 FYNNEI. The ends lost 7 bases at V and 8 bases at J; junction bases unmatched: 11. The CDR3 nucleotides read TGTGCCAGCACCGAACCGGACAGGGGCAGCGGCTACACCTTC. Translation: CASTEPDRGSGYTF.

The rearrangement uses TRBV10-3 and TRBJ1-3, with D maybe TRBD1 (5 bases). Germline lookup yields CDR1 ENHRY and CDR2 SYGVKD. V dropped 0 bases and J dropped 1 base, with 10 bases sitting between them. The CDR3 sequence is 16 residues long. The CDR3 DNA follows: TGTGCCATCAGTGAGTCAGGAGGGGCGTCTGGAAACACCATATATTTT. This codes for CAISESGGASGNTIYF.

The V call is TRBV6-6, the J call TRBJ2-7, with 7 nucleotides matching TRBD1. CDR1 and CDR2 from the germline V gene are MNHNY and SVGAGI (reference sequence). With V trimmed by 4 bases and J by 1 base, 7 bases remained unmatched. The length of the CDR3 is 15 residues. The CDR3 loop reads CASSSAPGQSYEQYF. CDR3 nucleotide sequence: TGTGCCAGCAGTTCGGCTCCGGGACAGTCCTACGAGCAGTACTTC.

The gene calls are TRBV28 and TRBJ2-3; no firm D call. Germline lookup yields CDR1 MDHEN and CDR2 SYDVKM. CDR3 size: 12 residues. The V and J ends lost 3 bases and 3 bases respectively, with 4 bases between them. The CDR3 bases are TGTGCCAGCAGTTTGTCGACAGATACGCAGTATTTT. Translation gives CASSLSTDTQYF.

The chain carries TRBV11-2 and TRBJ2-7, with 11 bases aligning to TRBD2. This CDR3 spans 18 amino acids. The V and J ends lost 5 bases and 3 bases, in that order; junction bases with no gene match: 15. Germline-derived CDR1 and CDR2 are SGHAT and FQNNGV. For the CDR3, the DNA is TGTGCCAGCAGCGAGGAGGGCGGGAGACTAGCGGGGAGCTACGAGCAGTACTTC. This codes for CASSEEGGRLAGSYEQYF.

The chain is built from TRBV29-1 and TRBJ1-2, with D possibly matching TRBD1 (6 bases). In germline, CDR1 is SQVTM, CDR2 ANQGSEA. The CDR3 extends over 12 amino acids. Trimming stripped 4 bases from V and 6 bases from J, with 12 bases between. In DNA form, the CDR3 reads TGCAGCGTTGGAGGGCAGGGGAATGGCTACACCTTC. It codes for CSVGGQGNGYTF.

This clone has just one count. The chain links TRBV6-5 to TRBJ1-1; unclear D gene. This CDR3 has 15 residues. V lost 6 bases and J 3 bases, leaving 17 bases between the germline ends. From germline, CDR1 is MNHEY and CDR2 SVGAGI. As DNA, the CDR3 is TGTGCCAGCAGACCTGGACCCCGGAGGGACACTGAAGCTTTCTTT. This encodes CASRPGPRRDTEAFF.

CDR3 in amino acids: CASSLGDNNEQFF. As DNA, the CDR3 is TGCGCCAGCAGCTTGGGGGACAACAATGAGCAGTTCTTC. The genes are TRBV5-1 and TRBJ2-1; tentatively, D is TRBD1 (6 bases). V lost 0 bases, J lost 5 bases, and 6 bases lay in between. The CDR3 has 13 amino acids. From germline, CDR1 is SGHRS and CDR2 YFSETQ.

This clone was seen once. This rearrangement joins TRBV6-5 to TRBJ2-5, with 9 bases that match TRBD2. Germline V CDR1 and CDR2: MNHEY, SVGAGI. The CDR3 consists of 15 residues. V gave up 0 bases and J gave up 9 bases; unmatched junction bases: 8. CDR3 DNA: TGTGCCAGCAGTTACTCGGGTAGCGGGGGCGACCCCCAGTACTTC. This gives the protein CASSYSGSGGDPQYF.

In this sample, this clone turned up once. The V and J genes are TRBV9 and TRBJ2-3; D call uncertain. Germline CDR1 SGDLS, CDR2 YYNGEE. This CDR3 contains 15 residues. Trimming cost V 0 bases and J 1 base, with 9 bases left between them. The CDR3 here is CASSVGGSGTDTQYF. The CDR3 nucleotides read TGTGCCAGCAGCGTAGGCGGCTCCGGCACAGATACGCAGTATTTT.

The chain uses TRBV9 and TRBJ1-2; no firm D call. Looked up from germline, CDR1 is SGDLS and CDR2 is YYNGEE. V was shortened by 1 base and J by 7 bases, with 11 bases between the two germline ends. This CDR3 is built from 13 residues. CDR3 amino acids: CASSVLPASGYTF. CDR3 in DNA: TGTGCCAGCAGCGTATTGCCAGCTAGTGGCTACACCTTC.

The chain links TRBV5-6 to TRBJ2-5; possible D gene TRBD1, 5 bases. The CDR3 runs to 16 residues. The V end lost 6 bases, the J end lost 3 bases, and 21 bases lay between the germline ends. Germline values: CDR1 SGHDT, CDR2 YYEEEE. CDR3 residues: CASIRLGVALEETQYF. CDR3 nucleotide sequence: TGTGCCAGCATCCGGCTAGGGGTGGCCTTGGAAGAGACCCAGTACTTC.

V and J are TRBV21-1 and TRBJ1-5; the tabulated D call, TRBD1, remains unverified against the DNA. TRBV21-1 is a recognized pseudogene. This CDR3 is built from 17 residues. CDR3 bases: TGTGCCAGCAGCATACTAACAGGGGACCCTAGCAATCAGCCCCAGCATTTT. Amino acids: CASSILTGDPSNQPQHF.

The gene calls are TRBV11-2 and TRBJ2-2, with TRBD1 identical over 7 bases. The CDR3 covers 14 residues. J lost 6 bases, V lost 0 bases, and 1 base had no gene match. Germline loops: CDR1 SGHAT, CDR2 FQNNGV. The DNA for the CDR3 is TGTGCCAGCAGCTTAGATACAGGGGCCGGGGAGCTGTTTTTT. As protein: CASSLDTGAGELFF.

This chain uses TRBV12-2 with TRBJ2-1; the table's D call, TRBD2, was not checked against the DNA. TRBV12-2 is a pseudogene. This CDR3 has 14 residues. The CDR3 region is CASRLGPDRDEQFF. DNA of the CDR3: TGTGCAAGTCGCTTAGGACCGGATCGGGATGAGCAGTTCTTC.

The chain combines TRBV27 with TRBJ2-1; 8 bases fit TRBD1. CDR3 length equals 16 residues. Trimming cost V 5 bases and J 2 bases; bases outside gene matches: 8. The germline CDR1 and CDR2 sequences are MNHEY and SMNVEV (reference sequence). The CDR3 DNA sequence: TGTGCCAGCAGTCGTGGTGGACAGGGCGCCTACAATGAGCAGTTCTTC. It encodes CASSRGGQGAYNEQFF.

V is TRBV7-2 and J is TRBJ1-4; the D is unclear. The germline V and J ends were trimmed by 2 bases and 4 bases, with 11 bases remaining between them. The CDR3 consists of 15 residues. Germline values: CDR1 SGHTA, CDR2 FQGNSA. This CDR3 reads CASSLNSGVNEKLFF. The DNA for the CDR3 is TGTGCCAGCAGCTTAAATTCCGGGGTTAATGAAAAACTGTTTTTT.